This TCR beta chain was captured by sequencing in a study of cytomegalovirus exposure and HLA in healthy donors. General study findings and limits: Specificity for CMV antigens was confirmed in vitro for a few of the CMV-associated chains.

In regard to this clone: Antigen specificity is unknown.

Profiling relied on immunoSEQ multiplex PCR, and the TCRdb table lists in-frame clones only, not all of them. The top ten clones hold around 0.96% of a sample with 300,000 or so clones, roughly 90% of them seen once. Germline V gene lookup returns CDR1 MNHEY and CDR2 SVGAGI. V gave up 0 bases and J gave up 5 bases; unmatched junction bases: 1. The CDR3 length is 14 residues. The chain has TRBV6-5 and TRBJ2-1, with 7 nucleotides matching TRBD1. The specimen sequenced was PBMCs. This TCR derives from a man under 40 in good health and CMV-seronegative. The CDR3, as DNA: TGTGCCAGCAGTTACTCGGGACAGCACAATGAGCAGTTCTTC. Its protein is CASSYSGQHNEQFF.